The 5 T cell receptor beta chains below were found in one sample sequenced in a study of Tregs in tolerant kidney transplant recipients. The assay was immunoSEQ multiplex PCR, and TCRdb's table has in-frame clones only and misses some. The sample holds around 52,000 clones, 80% to 90% seen once. The sequencing input was CD4+ T cells from blood. Receptor source: a human donor in good health.

The V and J genes are TRBV6-6 and TRBJ2-1, with D possibly being TRBD1 (7 bases). CDR1 and CDR2 (germline): MNHNY, SVGAGI (reference sequence). V was clipped by 5 bases and J by 7 bases, with 15 bases between them. The CDR3 spans 14 residues. CDR3: CASSPGGMANEQFF. The CDR3 nucleotides are TGTGCCAGCAGTCCAGGGGGGATGGCTAATGAGCAGTTCTTC.

This chain links TRBV4-1 with TRBJ2-1; TRBD2 matches 11 bases. From germline, CDR1 is MGHRA and CDR2 YSYEKL. The CDR3 contains 15 residues. Germline trimming cut 4 bases from V and 2 bases from J; bases unmatched to any gene: 1. The CDR3 sequence: CASSLGLAAYNEQFF. In nucleotides, the CDR3 is TGCGCCAGCAGCCTGGGACTAGCGGCCTACAATGAGCAGTTCTTC.

The chain is built from TRBV19 and TRBJ2-7, with D maybe TRBD1 (5 bases). Germline CDR1 LNHDA, CDR2 SQIVND (reference sequence). V was shortened by 4 bases and J by 3 bases, with 10 bases between the two germline ends. This CDR3 is built from 13 residues. The CDR3 protein is CASSRGWLYEQYF. CDR3 nucleotides: TGTGCCAGTAGTAGGGGCTGGCTCTACGAGCAGTACTTC.

This sequence joins TRBV9 and TRBJ2-7; D perhaps matches TRBD2 (6 bases). V lost 0 bases and J lost 0, with 16 bases in between. CDR3 length: 17 amino acids. Germline V gene data show CDR1 as SGDLS and CDR2 as YYNGEE. The CDR3 here is CASSVEGGPRGSYEQYF. The CDR3 DNA follows: TGTGCCAGCAGCGTAGAGGGAGGCCCCCGGGGCTCCTACGAGCAGTACTTC.

The V gene is TRBV6-5, the J gene TRBJ1-1; D is undetermined. The CDR3 consists of 11 residues. Germline V gene lookup returns CDR1 MNHEY and CDR2 SVGAGI. Trimming took 5 bases from V and 9 from J, leaving 10 bases between them. The CDR3 coding sequence is TGTGCCAGCAGTCGACTGGGTAAAGCTTTCTTT. Its protein is CASSRLGKAFF.